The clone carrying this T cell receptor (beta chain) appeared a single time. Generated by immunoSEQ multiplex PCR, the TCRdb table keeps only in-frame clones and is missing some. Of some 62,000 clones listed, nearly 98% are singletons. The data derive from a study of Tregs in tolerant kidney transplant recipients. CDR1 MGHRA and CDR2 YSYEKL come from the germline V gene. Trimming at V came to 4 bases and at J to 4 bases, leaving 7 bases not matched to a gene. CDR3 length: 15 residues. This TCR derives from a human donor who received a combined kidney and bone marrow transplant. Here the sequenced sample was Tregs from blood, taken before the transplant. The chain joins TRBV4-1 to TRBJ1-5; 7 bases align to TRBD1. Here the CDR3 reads CASSPTGQPNQPQHF. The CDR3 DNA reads TGCGCCAGCAGCCCCACGGGACAGCCAAATCAGCCCCAGCATTTT.